The text below deals with one TCR beta chain. The source of the sample is a study of blood T cell repertoires in COVID-19. The data were produced by immunoSEQ multiplex PCR, yet TCRdb's version contains in-frame clones alone and is incomplete. This sample has approximately 260,000 clones, with approximately 79% found just once. The receptor comes from a middle-aged woman with active or convalescent COVID-19. Sequencing input: peripheral blood.

The CDR3, as DNA: TGTGCCAGCAGCCGTGCAGGGCAAAACATTCAGTACTTC. Its translation is CASSRAGQNIQYF. The chain carries TRBV2 and TRBJ2-4; possible D gene TRBD1, 5 bases. This CDR3 contains 13 residues. V shed 6 bases and J shed 5 bases, with 11 bases lying between them. CDR1 is SNHLY and CDR2 is FYNNEI in the germline V gene.